What follows describes a single T cell receptor beta chain. Its antigen is currently unknown. This sample stems from a study of T cell responses to AZD1222 COVID-19 vaccine. The V end lost 1 base, the J end lost 4 bases, and 11 bases lay between the germline ends. The germline CDR1 and CDR2 sequences are MNHNS and SASEGT. The CDR3 length is 15 residues. Overall study results and limits: Donors were mostly white British, more females; clonal diversity possibly underestimated. Sampling captured repertoires only after the peak T cell response.

Clones were sequenced by immunoSEQ multiplex PCR, and TCRdb holds only the in-frame ones, with some missing. This sample has 100,000 to 150,000 clones; 80% to 90% occur once, and the top ten carry 1.5% to 1.9%. This receptor was taken from an adult in good health. Specimen: peripheral blood, collected on day 0 of AZD1222 vaccination. The rearrangement links TRBV6-1 to TRBJ1-5; the D gene is possibly TRBD1 (5 bases). The CDR3 region is CASSEDWGENQPQHF. The CDR3 DNA follows: TGTGCCAGCAGTGAAGATTGGGGGGAAAATCAGCCCCAGCATTTT.